Shown below are 6 T cell receptor beta chains from a single sample sequenced in a study of T cell responses to AZD1222 COVID-19 vaccine. The repertoire was sequenced with immunoSEQ multiplex PCR; TCRdb's copy has only in-frame clones and lacks some. The sample consists of about 180,000 clones, about nine tenths of them appearing once. Source: peripheral blood, taken on day 0 of AZD1222 vaccination. The receptors derive from an adult in good health.

This clone is a singleton in its sample. The J gene is TRBJ2-7, the V gene TRBV3-1 (or the pseudogene TRBV3-2); 8 bases agree with TRBD1. CDR3 length equals 15 residues. Germline CDR1 and CDR2: LGHDT and YNNKEL (reference sequence). The V gene end was trimmed by 5 bases and the J gene end by 2 bases; junction bases not matched to a gene: 8. The CDR3 loop is CASSRRTGTTYEQYF. The CDR3 nucleotides read TGTGCCAGCAGCAGACGGACAGGGACCACCTACGAGCAGTACTTC.

This clone was observed a single time. J is TRBJ2-7 and V is TRBV11-2; TRBD2 aligns across 13 bases. In germline, CDR1 is SGHAT, CDR2 FQNNGV. The CDR3 extends over 15 amino acids. With 5 bases clipped from V and 2 bases from J, the junction kept 3 bases outside the gene matches. Here the CDR3 DNA reads TGTGCCAGCAGCCCGACTAGCGGGGGGACCTACGAGCAGTACTTC. It specifies CASSPTSGGTYEQYF.

V is TRBV7-9 and J is TRBJ1-1, with a weak D call TRBD1 (5 bases). Trimming left V 3 bases short and J 4 bases short, with 12 bases between. CDR3 size: 14 residues. Germline assignment: CDR1 SEHNR and CDR2 FQNEAQ (reference sequence). CDR3 bases: TGTGCCAGCAGCTTTGGGCAGGGAGCCACTGAAGCTTTCTTT. Translated: CASSFGQGATEAFF.

The genes are TRBV15 and TRBJ2-7, with 8 bases that match TRBD1. CDR1 is LNHNV, CDR2 YYDKDF, per germline (reference sequence). V was clipped by 0 bases and J by 4 bases; unmatched bases: 5. The CDR3 runs to 15 residues. CDR3: CATSRDEGQAYEQYF. For the CDR3, the DNA is TGTGCCACCAGCAGAGATGAGGGACAGGCTTACGAGCAGTACTTC.

The chain links TRBV25-1 to TRBJ1-1; D unclear. There are 11 residues in the CDR3. V lost 10 bases and J lost 1, with 7 bases in between. Per the germline V gene, CDR1 is MGHDK and CDR2 is SYGVNS. The CDR3 loop reads CATIKNTEAFF. CDR3 DNA sequence: TGTGCCACCATTAAGAACACTGAAGCTTTCTTT.

This clone was observed once. V usage is TRBV7-2 and J usage is TRBJ1-2, with D unresolved. V lost 1 base and J 4 bases, leaving 7 bases between the germline ends. Germline CDR1 reads SGHTA; CDR2 reads FQGNSA. This CDR3 region has 13 residues. This CDR3 reads CASSLGRIYGYTF. In DNA form, the CDR3 reads TGTGCCAGCAGCTTAGGGCGGATCTATGGCTACACCTTC. Drawing the rest from reference TRBV7-2 and TRBJ1-2, the complete variable domain is GAGVSQSPSNKVTEKGKDVELRCDPISGHTALYWYRQSLGQGLEFLIYFQGNSAPDKSGLPSDRFSAERTGGSVSTLTIQRTQQEDSAVYLCASSLGRIYGYTFGSGTRLTVV.